This T cell receptor (beta chain) stems from a study of human T cells and chemical hapten exposure. Study-wide background: Patch tests applied 0.01% DPC to the upper back, read at 6 days. Recorded diagnoses among the mostly female patients were alopecia areata, totalis or universalis.

CDR1 and CDR2 (germline): SGHRS, YFSETQ. The CDR3 loop spans 20 amino acids. J gave up 1 base and V 0 bases, and 10 bases lay outside the gene matches. A single record per CDR3 protein comes from TCRdb applying MiXCR to the RACE reads. The table shows some 99,000 distinct CDR3 sequences, with roughly a tenth occurring only once. This clonotype was found many times. Documented time point: patch test 2, 6 weeks after DPC sensitization. Treatment of the sample: therapeutic diphenylcyclopropenone sensitization with weekly scalp DPC. The chain joins TRBV5-1 to TRBJ2-2, with 12 bases matching TRBD2. The sequencing used whole blood, collected in connection with sensitization to the hapten diphenylcyclopropenone (DPC). The receptor was derived from a woman between 40 and 55 years old with alopecia areata. Some clones in this sample may be carry-over from other donors' samples. In DNA form, the CDR3 reads TGCGCCAGCAGCTTGGAGGGAACTAGCGGGGGGACTAAGAACACCGGGGAGCTGTTTTTT. Translation: CASSLEGTSGGTKNTGELFF.